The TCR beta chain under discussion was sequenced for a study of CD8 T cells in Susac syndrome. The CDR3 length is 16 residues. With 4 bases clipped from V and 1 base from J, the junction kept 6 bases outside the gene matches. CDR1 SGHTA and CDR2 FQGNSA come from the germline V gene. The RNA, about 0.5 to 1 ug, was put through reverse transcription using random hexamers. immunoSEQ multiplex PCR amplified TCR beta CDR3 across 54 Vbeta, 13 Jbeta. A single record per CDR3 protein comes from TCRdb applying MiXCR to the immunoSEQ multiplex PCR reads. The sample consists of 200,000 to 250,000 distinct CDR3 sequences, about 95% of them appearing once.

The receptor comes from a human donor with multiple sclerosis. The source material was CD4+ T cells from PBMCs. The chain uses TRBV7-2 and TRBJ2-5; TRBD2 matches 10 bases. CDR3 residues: CASSSLAGDFQETQYF. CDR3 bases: TGTGCCAGCAGCTCGCTAGCGGGGGACTTCCAAGAGACCCAGTACTTC.